The clone carrying this T cell receptor beta chain was counted many times. The data originate from a study of T-cell reconstitution after alpha-beta-depleted transplantation in children. A TCRbeta library incorporating unique molecular identifiers was prepared. TCRdb ran MiXCR on the PCR reads and lists one entry per CDR3 protein. The repertoire holds tens of thousands of distinct CDR3 sequences, with 4.9% as singletons. The CDR3 contains 16 residues. Trimming took 2 bases from V and 6 from J; bases not matched to a gene: 8. Germline CDR1 is MNHNS and CDR2 is SASEGT. The sequence was obtained from a boy in the first two years of life who had a stem cell transplant for acute myeloid leukemia, so the T cells may come from the graft donor. The sequencing here drew on PBMCs, mostly from graft donor cells, taken 180 days after TCRalphabeta/CD19-depleted stem cell transplant. V usage is TRBV6-1 and J usage is TRBJ2-3; 10 positions match TRBD2. The CDR3 DNA is TGTGCCAGCAGTGAAAACAGGGGACTAGCGTCGGATACGCAGTATTTT. Encoded protein: CASSENRGLASDTQYF.